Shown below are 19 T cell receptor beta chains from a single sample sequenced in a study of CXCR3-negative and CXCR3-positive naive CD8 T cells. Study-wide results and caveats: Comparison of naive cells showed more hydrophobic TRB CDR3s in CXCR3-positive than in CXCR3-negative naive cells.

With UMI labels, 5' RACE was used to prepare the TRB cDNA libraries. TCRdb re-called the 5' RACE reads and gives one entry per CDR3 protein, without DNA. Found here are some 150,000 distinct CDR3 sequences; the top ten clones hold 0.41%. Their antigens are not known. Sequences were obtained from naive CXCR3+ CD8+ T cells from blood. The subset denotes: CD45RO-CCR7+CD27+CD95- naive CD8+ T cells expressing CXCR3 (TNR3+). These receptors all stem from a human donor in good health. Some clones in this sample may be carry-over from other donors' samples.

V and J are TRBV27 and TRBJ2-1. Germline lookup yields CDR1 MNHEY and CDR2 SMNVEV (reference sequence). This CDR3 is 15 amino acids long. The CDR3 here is CASSLYGSTYNEQFF.

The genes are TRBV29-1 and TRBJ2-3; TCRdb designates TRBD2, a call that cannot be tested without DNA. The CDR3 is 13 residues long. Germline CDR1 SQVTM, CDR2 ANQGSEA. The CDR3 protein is CSVRAGLTDTQYF.

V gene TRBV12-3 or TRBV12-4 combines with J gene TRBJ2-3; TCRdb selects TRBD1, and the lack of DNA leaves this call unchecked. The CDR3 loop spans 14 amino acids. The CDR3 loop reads CASSADRGPDTQYF.

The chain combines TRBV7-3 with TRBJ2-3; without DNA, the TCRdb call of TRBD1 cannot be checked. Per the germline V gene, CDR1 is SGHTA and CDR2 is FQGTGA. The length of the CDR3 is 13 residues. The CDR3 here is CASSSRGSDTQYF. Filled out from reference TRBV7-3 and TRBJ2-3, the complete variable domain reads GAGVSQTPSNKVTEKGKYVELRCDPISGHTALYWYRQSLGQGPEFLIYFQGTGAADDSGLPNDRFFAVRPEGSVSTLKIQRTERGDSAVYLCASSSRGSDTQYFGPGTRLTVL.

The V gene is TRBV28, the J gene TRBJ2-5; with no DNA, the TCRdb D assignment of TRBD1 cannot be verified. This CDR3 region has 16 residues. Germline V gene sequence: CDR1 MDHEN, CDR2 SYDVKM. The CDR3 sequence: CASSSYVQGAGETQYF.

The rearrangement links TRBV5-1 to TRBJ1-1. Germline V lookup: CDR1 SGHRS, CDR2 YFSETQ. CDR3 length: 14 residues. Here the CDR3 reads CASSLTASPTEAFF.

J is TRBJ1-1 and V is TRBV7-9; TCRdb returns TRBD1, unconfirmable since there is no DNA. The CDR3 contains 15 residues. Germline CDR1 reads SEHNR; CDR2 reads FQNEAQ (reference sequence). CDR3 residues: CASSSRRQGNTEAFF.

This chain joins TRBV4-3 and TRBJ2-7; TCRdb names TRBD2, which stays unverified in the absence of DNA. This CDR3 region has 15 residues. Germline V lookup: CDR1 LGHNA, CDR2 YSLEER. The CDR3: CASSQHRDYSYEQYF.

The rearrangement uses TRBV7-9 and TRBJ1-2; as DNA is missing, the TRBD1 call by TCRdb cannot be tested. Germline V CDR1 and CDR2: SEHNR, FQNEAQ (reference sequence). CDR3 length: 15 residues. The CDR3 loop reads CASSHTGTGGYGYTF.

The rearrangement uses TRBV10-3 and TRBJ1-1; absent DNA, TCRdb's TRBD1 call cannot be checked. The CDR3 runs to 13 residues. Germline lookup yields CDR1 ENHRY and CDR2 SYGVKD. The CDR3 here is CAISEPTGAEAFF.

The CDR3 is CASSPSPGQGAALEKLFF. This rearrangement joins TRBV4-1 to TRBJ1-4; TCRdb's D call, TRBD1, is unchecked because there is no DNA. The CDR3 sequence is 18 residues long. CDR1 is MGHRA and CDR2 is YSYEKL in the germline V gene.

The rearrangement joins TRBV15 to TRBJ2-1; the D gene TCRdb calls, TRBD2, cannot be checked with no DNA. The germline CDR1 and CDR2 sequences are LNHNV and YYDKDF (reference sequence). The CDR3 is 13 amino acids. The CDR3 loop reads CATSAWEYNEQFF.

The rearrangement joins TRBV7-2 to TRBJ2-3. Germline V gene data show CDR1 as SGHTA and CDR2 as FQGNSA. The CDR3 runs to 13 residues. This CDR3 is CASSPSNTDTQYF.

The CDR3 loop reads CASSPGTGWVGELFF. This chain uses TRBV6-5 with TRBJ2-2; TCRdb names TRBD1, which stays unverified in the absence of DNA. In germline, CDR1 is MNHEY, CDR2 SVGAGI. The CDR3 is 15 residues long.

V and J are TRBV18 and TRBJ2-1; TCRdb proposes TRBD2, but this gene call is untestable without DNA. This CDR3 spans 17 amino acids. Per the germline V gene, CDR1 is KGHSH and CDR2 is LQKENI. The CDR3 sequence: CASSPFSSGVGSDEQFF.

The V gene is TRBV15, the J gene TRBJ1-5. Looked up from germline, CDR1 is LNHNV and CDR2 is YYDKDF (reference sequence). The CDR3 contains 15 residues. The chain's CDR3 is CATSGQTYSNQPQHF.

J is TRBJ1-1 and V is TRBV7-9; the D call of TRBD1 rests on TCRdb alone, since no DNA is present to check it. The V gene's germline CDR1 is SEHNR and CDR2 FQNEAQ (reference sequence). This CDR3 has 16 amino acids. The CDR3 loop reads CASSSSHEGTNTEAFF.

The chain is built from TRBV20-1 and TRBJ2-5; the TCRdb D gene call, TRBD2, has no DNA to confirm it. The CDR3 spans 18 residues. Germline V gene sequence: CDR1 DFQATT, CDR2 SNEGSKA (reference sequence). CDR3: CSARALLTRTSGMETQYF.

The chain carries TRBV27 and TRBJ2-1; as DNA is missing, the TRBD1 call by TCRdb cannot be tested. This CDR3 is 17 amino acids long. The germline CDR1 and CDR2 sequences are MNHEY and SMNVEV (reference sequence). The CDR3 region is CASSLKQGQSYYNEQFF.